Given below is one TCR beta chain in context. Its specificity is not known. This record comes from a study of blood T cells in healthy people across ages. Study-wide findings and caveats: Diversity figures derived from one million T cells were judged to underestimate the true value.

A second PCR of about 6 to 12 cycles used a sample-barcoded 5' primer and a J-beta primer mix. TCRdb passed the 5' RACE reads through MiXCR, listing each CDR3 protein once. The table shows about a million distinct CDR3 sequences, with roughly 51% occurring only once. This sequence was found in a woman aged 60 to 75 in good health. The source material was blood.

The CDR3 nucleotides are TGTGCCAGCAGCCAAAATAGCGGGAAGTCTTGGGAGACCCAGTACTTC. Protein: CASSQNSGKSWETQYF. The rearrangement joins TRBV3-1 to TRBJ2-5, with 8 bases matching TRBD2. The CDR3 extends over 16 amino acids. V lost 2 bases to trimming and J lost 5 bases; unmatched junction nucleotides: 10. Germline V gives CDR1 LGHDT, CDR2 YNNKEL (reference sequence).